This T cell receptor beta chain was identified during a study of CD8+ T cells in alopecia areata. Sample treatment: oral pan-JAK inhibitor, 5-10 mg twice daily. To note about this clone: Its target is not known.

Study results and limitations: For patients receiving tofacitinib, scalp clonality and expanded CD8+ clones among the top 100 significantly decreased.

RNA was isolated and reverse transcribed to cDNA, the sequencing template. TCRdb's copy holds only in-frame clones and misses some; the assay was immunoSEQ multiplex PCR. This sample has 250,000 to 300,000 clones, with roughly 64% found just once. The CDR3 is 15 residues long. CDR1 SGHRS and CDR2 YFSETQ come from the germline V gene. J was trimmed by 6 bases and V by 4 bases; bases with no gene match: 9. V and J are TRBV5-1 and TRBJ2-3; TRBD1 agrees at 9 bases. The sample here was CD4+ T cells sorted from blood, taken at week 24, from a patient treated with tofacitinib. The receptor was derived from a human donor with alopecia areata. The CDR3, as DNA: TGCGCCAGCAGCGCTGTCGGGACAGGGTCCGATACGCAGTATTTT. Translated: CASSAVGTGSDTQYF.